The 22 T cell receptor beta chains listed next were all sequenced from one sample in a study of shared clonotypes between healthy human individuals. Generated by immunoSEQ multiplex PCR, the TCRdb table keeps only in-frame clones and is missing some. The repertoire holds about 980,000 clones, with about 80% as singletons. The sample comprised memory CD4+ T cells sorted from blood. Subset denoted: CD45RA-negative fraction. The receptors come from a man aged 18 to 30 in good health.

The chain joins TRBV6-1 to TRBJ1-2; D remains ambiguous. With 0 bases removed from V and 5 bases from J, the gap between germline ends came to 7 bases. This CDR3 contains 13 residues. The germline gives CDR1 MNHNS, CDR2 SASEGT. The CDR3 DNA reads TGTGCCAGCAGTGAAGCCCCCTCTTATGGCTACACCTTC. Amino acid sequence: CASSEAPSYGYTF.

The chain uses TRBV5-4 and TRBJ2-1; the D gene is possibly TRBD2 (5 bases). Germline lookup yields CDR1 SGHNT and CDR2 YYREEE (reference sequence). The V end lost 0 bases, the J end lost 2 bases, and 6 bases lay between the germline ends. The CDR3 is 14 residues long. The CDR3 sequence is CASSLETTYNEQFF. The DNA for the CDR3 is TGTGCCAGCAGCTTGGAGACTACCTACAATGAGCAGTTCTTC.

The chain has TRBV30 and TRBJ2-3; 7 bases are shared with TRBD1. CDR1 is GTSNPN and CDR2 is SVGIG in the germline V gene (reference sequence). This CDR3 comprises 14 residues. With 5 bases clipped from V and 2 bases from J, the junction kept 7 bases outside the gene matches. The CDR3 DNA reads TGTGCCTGGGGCCGAGGGGGCACCACAGATACGCAGTATTTT. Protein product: CAWGRGGTTDTQYF.

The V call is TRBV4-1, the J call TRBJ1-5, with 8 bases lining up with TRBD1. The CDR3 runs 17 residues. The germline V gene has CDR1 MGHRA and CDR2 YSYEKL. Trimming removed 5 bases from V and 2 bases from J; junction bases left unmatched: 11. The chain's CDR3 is CASSSSSKTGGNQPQHF. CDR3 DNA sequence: TGCGCCAGCAGCTCAAGCTCAAAGACAGGGGGCAATCAGCCCCAGCATTTT.

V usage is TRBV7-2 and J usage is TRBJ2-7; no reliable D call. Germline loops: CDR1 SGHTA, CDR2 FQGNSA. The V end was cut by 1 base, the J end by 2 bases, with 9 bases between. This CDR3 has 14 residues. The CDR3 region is CASSLGGNAYEQYF. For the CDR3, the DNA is TGTGCCAGCAGCTTAGGGGGAAACGCCTACGAGCAGTACTTC.

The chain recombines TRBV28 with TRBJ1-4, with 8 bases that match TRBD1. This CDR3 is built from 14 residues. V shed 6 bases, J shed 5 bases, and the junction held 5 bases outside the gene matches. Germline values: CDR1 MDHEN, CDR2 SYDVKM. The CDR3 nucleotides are TGTGCCAGCAGACCCACAGGGGGAAATGAAAAACTGTTTTTT. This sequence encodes CASRPTGGNEKLFF.

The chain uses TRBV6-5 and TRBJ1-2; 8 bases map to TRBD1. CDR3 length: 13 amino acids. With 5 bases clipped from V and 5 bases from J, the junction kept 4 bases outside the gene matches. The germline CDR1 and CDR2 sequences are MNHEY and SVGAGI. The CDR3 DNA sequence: TGTGCCAGCAGTGAACAGGGGGTATATGGCTACACCTTC. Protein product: CASSEQGVYGYTF.

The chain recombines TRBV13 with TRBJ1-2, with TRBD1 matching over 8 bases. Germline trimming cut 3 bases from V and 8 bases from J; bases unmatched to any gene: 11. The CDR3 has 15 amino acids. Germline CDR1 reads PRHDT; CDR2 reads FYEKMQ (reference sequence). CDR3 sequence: CASSFRQGLRGGYTF. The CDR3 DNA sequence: TGTGCCAGCAGCTTTCGACAGGGGCTACGAGGCGGCTACACCTTC.

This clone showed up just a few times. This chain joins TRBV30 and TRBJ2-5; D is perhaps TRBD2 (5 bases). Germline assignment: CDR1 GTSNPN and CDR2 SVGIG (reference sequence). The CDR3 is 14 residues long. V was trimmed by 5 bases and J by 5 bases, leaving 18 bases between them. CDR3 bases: TGTGCCTGGGGAGGCGCGGCAGTCCGGGAGACCCAGTACTTC. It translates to CAWGGAAVRETQYF.

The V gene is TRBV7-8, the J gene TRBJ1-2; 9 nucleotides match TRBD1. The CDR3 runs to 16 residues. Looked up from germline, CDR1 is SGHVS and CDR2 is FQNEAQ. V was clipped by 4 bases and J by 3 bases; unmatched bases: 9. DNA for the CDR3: TGTGCCAGCAGCTACGATCGGGACAGGGTGGACTATGGCTACACCTTC. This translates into CASSYDRDRVDYGYTF.

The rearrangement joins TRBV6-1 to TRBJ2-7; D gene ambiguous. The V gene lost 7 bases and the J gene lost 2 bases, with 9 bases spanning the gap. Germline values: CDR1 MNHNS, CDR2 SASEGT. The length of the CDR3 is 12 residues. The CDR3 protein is CASKGRAYEQYF. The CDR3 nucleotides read TGTGCCAGCAAGGGCAGAGCCTACGAGCAGTACTTC.

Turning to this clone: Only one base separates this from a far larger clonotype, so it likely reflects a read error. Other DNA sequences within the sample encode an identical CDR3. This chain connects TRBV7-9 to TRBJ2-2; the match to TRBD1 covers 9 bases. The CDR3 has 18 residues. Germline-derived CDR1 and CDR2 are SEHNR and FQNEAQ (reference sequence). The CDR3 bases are TGCGCCAGCAGCGTCCTTTGGACAGGGGTCATGAACACCGGGGAGCTGTTTTTT. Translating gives CASSVLWTGVMNTGELFF.

The CDR3 DNA reads TGCGCCAGCAGCAAGGAGGGTCAATCTGAAGAGACCCAGTACTTC. It is translated as CASSKEGQSEETQYF. The chain carries TRBV5-1 and TRBJ2-5; maybe TRBD2 (6 bases). Germline values: CDR1 SGHRS, CDR2 YFSETQ. Trimming took off 4 bases at V and 3 bases at J, with 16 bases between the two ends. CDR3 length: 15 residues.

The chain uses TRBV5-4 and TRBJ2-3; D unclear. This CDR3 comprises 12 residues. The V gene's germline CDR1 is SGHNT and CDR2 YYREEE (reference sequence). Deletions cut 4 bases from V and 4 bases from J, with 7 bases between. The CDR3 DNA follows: TGTGCCAGCAGCGCCCAAGCAGATACGCAGTATTTT. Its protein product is CASSAQADTQYF.

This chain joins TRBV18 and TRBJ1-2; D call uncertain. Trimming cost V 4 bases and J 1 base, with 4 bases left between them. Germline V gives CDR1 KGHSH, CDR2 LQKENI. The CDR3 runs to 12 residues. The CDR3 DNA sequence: TGTGCCAGCTCACAGATTAACTATGGCTACACCTTC. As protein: CASSQINYGYTF. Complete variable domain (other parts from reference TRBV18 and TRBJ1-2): NAGVMQNPRHLVRRRGQEARLRCSPMKGHSHVYWYRQLPEEGLKFMVYLQKENIIDESGMPKERFSAEFPKEGPSILRIQQVVRGDSAAYFCASSQINYGYTFGSGTRLTVV.

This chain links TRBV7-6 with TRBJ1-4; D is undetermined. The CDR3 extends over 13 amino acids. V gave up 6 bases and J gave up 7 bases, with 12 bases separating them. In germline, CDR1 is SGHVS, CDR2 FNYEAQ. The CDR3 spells CASSLRPSEKLFF. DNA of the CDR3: TGTGCCAGCAGTCTACGTCCATCTGAAAAACTGTTTTTT.

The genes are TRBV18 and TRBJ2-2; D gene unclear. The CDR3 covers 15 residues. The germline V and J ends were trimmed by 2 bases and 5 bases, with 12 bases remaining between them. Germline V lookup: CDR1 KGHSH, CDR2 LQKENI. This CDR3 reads CASSPWADATGELFF. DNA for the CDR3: TGTGCCAGCTCACCATGGGCTGACGCTACCGGGGAGCTGTTTTTT.

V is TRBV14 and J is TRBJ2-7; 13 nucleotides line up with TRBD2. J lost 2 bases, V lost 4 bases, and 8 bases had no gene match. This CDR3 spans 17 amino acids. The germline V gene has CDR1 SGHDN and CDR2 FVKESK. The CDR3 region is CASSRGLAGVTTYEQYF. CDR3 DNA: TGTGCCAGCAGCCGAGGACTAGCGGGAGTTACAACCTACGAGCAGTACTTC.

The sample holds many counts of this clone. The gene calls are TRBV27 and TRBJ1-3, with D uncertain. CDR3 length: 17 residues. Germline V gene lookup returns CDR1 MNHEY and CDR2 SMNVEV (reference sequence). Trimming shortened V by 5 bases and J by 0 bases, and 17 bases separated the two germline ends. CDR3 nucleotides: TGTGCCAGCAGTCCCATCAACCGAGTCAGCTCTGGAAACACCATATATTTT. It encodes CASSPINRVSSGNTIYF.

CDR3 region: CASSYTGGRSTEAFF. The CDR3 nucleotides read TGCGCCAGCAGCTATACAGGGGGCCGGAGCACTGAAGCTTTCTTT. The chain is built from TRBV5-1 and TRBJ1-1; TRBD1 matches 9 bases. Germline assignment: CDR1 SGHRS and CDR2 YFSETQ. The CDR3 consists of 15 residues. Trimming cost V 3 bases and J 4 bases; bases outside gene matches: 7.

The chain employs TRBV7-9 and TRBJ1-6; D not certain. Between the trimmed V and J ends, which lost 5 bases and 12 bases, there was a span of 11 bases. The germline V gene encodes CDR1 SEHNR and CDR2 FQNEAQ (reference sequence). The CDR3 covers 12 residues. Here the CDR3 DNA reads TGTGCCAGCAGCCATTCCTGGGGACCCCTCCACTTT. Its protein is CASSHSWGPLHF.

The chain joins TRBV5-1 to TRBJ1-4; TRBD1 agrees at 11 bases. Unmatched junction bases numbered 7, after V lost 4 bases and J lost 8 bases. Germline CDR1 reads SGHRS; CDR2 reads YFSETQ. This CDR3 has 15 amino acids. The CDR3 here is CASSDPGQGDEKLFF. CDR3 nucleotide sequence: TGCGCCAGCAGCGATCCGGGACAGGGGGACGAAAAACTGTTTTTT.